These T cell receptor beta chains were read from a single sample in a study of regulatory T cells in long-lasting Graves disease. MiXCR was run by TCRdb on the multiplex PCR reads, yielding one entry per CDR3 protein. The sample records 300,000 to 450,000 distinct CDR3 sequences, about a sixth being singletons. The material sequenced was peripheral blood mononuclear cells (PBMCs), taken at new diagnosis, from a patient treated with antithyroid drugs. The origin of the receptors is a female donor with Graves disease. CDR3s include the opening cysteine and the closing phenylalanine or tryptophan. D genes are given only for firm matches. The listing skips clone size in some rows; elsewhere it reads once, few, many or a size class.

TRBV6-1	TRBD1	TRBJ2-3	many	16	TGTGCCAGCACCAAAGGGCAGGGTCTAGGGGGCGATACGCAGTATTTT	CASTKGQGLGGDTQYF
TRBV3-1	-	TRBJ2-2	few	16	TGTGCCAGCAGCCAACGGCCTAGCGCAAGCCCCGGGGAGCTGTTTTTT	CASSQRPSASPGELFF
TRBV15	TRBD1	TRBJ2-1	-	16	TGTGCCACCAGCAGAAACCTCGGGACAGGGAATAATGAGCAGTTCTTC	CATSRNLGTGNNEQFF
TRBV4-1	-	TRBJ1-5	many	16	TGCGCCAGCAGCCGTCGTCTAGGGGCTATCAATCAGCCCCAGCATTTT	CASSRRLGAINQPQHF
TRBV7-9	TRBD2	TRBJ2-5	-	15	TGTGCCAGCAGCTTCCGGACTAGCGAGCGGGAGACCCAGTACTTC	CASSFRTSERETQYF
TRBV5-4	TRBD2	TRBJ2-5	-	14	TGTGCCAGCAGCTTTGCGGGAGGGGAGCGGACCCAGTACTTC	CASSFAGGERTQYF
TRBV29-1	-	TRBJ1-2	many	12	TGCAGCGCCGGGGGACTATTCGGAGGCTACACCTTC	CSAGGLFGGYTF
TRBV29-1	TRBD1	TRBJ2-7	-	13	TGCAGCGTCGCCGAGGGCAGGGGGCTCGAGCAGTACTTC	CSVAEGRGLEQYF
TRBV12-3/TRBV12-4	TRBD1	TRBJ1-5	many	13	TGTGCCAGCAGGAGACAGGGAGAACAGCCCCAGCATTTT	CASRRQGEQPQHF
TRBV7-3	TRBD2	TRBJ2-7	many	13	TGTGCCAGCAGCAGGGACTACGGCTACGAGCAGTACTTC	CASSRDYGYEQYF
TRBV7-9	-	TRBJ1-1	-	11	TGTGCCAGCAGCCCCGCCACTGAAGCTTTCTTT	CASSPATEAFF
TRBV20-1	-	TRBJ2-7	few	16	TGCAGTGCTAGAGGGACGGAGGGCAGGGGGTACGGCGAGCAGTACTTC	CSARGTEGRGYGEQYF
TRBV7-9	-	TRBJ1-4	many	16	TGTGCCAGCAGCCTCGACGAGGGGGAAGCTAATGAAAAACTGTTTTTT	CASSLDEGEANEKLFF
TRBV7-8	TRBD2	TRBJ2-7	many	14	TGTGCCAGCAGCTTAGGGCGGCGGGAGGTCGAGCAGTACTTC	CASSLGRREVEQYF
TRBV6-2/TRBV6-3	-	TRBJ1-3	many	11	TGTGCCAGCGGTCGAGGAAACACCATATATTTT	CASGRGNTIYF